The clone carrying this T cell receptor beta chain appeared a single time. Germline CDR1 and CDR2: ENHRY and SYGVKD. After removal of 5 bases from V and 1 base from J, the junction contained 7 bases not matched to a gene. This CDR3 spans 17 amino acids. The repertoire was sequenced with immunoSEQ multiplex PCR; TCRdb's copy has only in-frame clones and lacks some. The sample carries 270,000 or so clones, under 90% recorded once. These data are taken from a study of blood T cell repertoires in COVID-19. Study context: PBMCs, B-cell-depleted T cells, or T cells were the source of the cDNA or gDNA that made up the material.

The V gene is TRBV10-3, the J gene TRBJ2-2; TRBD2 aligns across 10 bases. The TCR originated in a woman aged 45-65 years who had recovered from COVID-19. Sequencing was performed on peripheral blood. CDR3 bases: TGTGCCATCAGTACCGCCCGGACTAGCGGGAACACCGGGGAGCTGTTTTTT. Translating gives CAISTARTSGNTGELFF.